This TCR beta chain was sequenced during a study of Ad26.COV2.S vaccination and SARS-CoV-2 variants. In the study overall: In the study, Ad26.COV2.S was injected intramuscularly once, or twice 56 days apart. Broader study findings: Those who received vaccine or placebo ended up with similar non-spike TCR breadth.

Libraries were prepared by immunoSEQ multiplex PCR; TCRdb keeps only in-frame clonotypes and omits some of them. The table shows more than 300,000 clones, with 75% to 90% occurring only once. Of note for this clone: What it binds is not known.

The CDR3 totals 16 residues. Per the germline V gene, CDR1 is SEHNR and CDR2 is FQNEAQ (reference sequence). Trimming took 5 bases from V and 4 from J, leaving 20 bases between them. The treatment denotes: some 20 received Ad26.COV2.S at low or high dose, single or two shots; about 5 received placebo; per-sample allocation not given. Sampling happened 63 days after the first vaccine or placebo injection. This specimen was peripheral blood, taken in a trial of Ad26.COV2.S vaccine versus placebo. The sequence derives from a person aged 18 to 65 who received the Ad26.COV2.S COVID-19 vaccine or a placebo. This sequence joins TRBV7-9 and TRBJ1-1; D ambiguous. Written as DNA, the CDR3 is TGTGCCAGCAGCCCCGCCTTAAGAATTACTACCACTGAAGCTTTCTTT. It is translated as CASSPALRITTTEAFF. Full variable domain (outside the CDR3, taken from reference TRBV7-9 and TRBJ1-1): DTGVSQNPRHKITKRGQNVTFRCDPISEHNRLYWYRQTLGQGPEFLTYFQNEAQLEKSRLLSDRFSAERPKGSFSTLEIQRTEQGDSAMYLCASSPALRITTTEAFFGQGTRLTVV.